The T cell receptor (beta chain) described here comes from a study of T cell responses to AZD1222 COVID-19 vaccine. Method: immunoSEQ multiplex PCR; TCRdb's copy keeps in-frame clones and lacks some. The table includes about 170,000 clones, roughly nine tenths detected once. For this clone: Its target is unknown.

Germline values: CDR1 MGHDK, CDR2 SYGVNS. The CDR3 has 15 residues. Trimming cost V 2 bases and J 7 bases; bases outside gene matches: 10. General study results and limits: It was only after the peak T cell response that any repertoires were sampled. White British people made up most donors, females outnumbered males, and clonal diversity was possibly underestimated.

The source of this sequence is an adult in good health. The starting material was peripheral blood, obtained on day 0 of AZD1222 vaccination. The chain recombines TRBV25-1 with TRBJ1-2; 7 bases match TRBD1. The CDR3 protein is CASSEPSTGYRGYTF. The CDR3 DNA is TGTGCCAGCAGTGAACCCTCGACAGGGTATCGTGGCTACACCTTC.